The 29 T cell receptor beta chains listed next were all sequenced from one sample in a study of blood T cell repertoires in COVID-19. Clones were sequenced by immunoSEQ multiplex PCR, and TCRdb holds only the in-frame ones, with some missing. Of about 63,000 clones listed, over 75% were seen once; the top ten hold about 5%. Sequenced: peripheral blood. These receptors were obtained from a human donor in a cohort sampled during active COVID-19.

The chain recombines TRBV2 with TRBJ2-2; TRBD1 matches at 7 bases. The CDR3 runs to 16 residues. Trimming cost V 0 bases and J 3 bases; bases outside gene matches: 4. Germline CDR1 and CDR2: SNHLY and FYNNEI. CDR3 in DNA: TGTGCCAGCAGTGAAGCAGGGGGCAGGGACACCGGGGAGCTGTTTTTT. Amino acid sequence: CASSEAGGRDTGELFF.

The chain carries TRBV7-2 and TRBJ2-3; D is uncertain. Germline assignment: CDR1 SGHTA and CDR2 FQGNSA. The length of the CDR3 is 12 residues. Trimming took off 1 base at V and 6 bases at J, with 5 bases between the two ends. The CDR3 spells CASSLGADTQYF. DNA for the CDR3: TGTGCCAGCAGCTTAGGTGCGGATACGCAGTATTTT.

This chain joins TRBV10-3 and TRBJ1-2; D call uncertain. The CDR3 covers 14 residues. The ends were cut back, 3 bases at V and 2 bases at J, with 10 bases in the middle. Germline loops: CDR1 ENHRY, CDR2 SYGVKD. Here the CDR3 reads CAISDLPFNYGYTF. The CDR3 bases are TGTGCCATCAGTGATCTTCCCTTCAACTATGGCTACACCTTC.

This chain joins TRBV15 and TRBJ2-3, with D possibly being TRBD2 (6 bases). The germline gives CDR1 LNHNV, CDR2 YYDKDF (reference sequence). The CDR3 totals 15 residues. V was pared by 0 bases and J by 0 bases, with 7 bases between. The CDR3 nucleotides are TGTGCCACCAGCAGAGACCTAGCGAGCACAGATACGCAGTATTTT. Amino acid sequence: CATSRDLASTDTQYF.

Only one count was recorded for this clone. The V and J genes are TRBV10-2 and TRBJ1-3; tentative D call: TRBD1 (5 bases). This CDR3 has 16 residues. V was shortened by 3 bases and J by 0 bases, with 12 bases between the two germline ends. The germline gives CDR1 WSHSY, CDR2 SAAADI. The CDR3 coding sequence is TGCGCCAGCAGTGACAGGGTCGAGAGCTCTGGAAACACCATATATTTT. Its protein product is CASSDRVESSGNTIYF.

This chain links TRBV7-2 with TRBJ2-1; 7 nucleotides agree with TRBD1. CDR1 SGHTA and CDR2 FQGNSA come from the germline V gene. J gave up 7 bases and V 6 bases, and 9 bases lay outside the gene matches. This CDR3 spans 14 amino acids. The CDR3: CASRQGRAGNEQFF. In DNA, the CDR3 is TGTGCCAGCAGACAGGGGCGGGCCGGGAATGAGCAGTTCTTC. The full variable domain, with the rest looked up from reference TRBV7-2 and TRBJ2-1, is GAGVSQSPSNKVTEKGKDVELRCDPISGHTALYWYRQSLGQGLEFLIYFQGNSAPDKSGLPSDRFSAERTGGSVSTLTIQRTQQEDSAVYLCASRQGRAGNEQFFGPGTRLTVL.

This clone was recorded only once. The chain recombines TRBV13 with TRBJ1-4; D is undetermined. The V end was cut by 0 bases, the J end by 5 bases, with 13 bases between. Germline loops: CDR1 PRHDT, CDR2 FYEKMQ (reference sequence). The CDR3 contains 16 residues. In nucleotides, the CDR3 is TGTGCCAGCAGCTTAGGCCTCTTCCGGGGAAATGAAAAACTGTTTTTT. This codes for CASSLGLFRGNEKLFF.

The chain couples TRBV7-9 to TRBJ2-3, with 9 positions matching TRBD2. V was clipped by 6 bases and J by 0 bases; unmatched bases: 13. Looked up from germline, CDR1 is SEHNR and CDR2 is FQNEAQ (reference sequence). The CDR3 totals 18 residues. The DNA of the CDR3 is TGTGCCAGCAGAACCAATAAGGGGCTAGCGGGGAGCACAGATACGCAGTATTTT. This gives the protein CASRTNKGLAGSTDTQYF. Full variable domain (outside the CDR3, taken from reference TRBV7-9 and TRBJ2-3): DTGVSQNPRHKITKRGQNVTFRCDPISEHNRLYWYRQTLGQGPEFLTYFQNEAQLEKSRLLSDRFSAERPKGSFSTLEIQRTEQGDSAMYLCASRTNKGLAGSTDTQYFGPGTRLTVL.

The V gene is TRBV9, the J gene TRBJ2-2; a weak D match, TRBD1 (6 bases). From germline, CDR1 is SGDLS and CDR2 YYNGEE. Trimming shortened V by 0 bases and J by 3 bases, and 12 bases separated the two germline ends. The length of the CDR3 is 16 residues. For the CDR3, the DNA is TGTGCCAGCAGCGTAGAAGGGGGATTGTACACCGGGGAGCTGTTTTTT. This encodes CASSVEGGLYTGELFF.

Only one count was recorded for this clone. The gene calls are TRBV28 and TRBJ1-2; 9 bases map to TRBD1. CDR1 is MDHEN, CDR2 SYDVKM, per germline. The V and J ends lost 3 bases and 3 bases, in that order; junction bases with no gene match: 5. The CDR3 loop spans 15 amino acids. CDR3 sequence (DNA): TGTGCCAGCAGTTTCCCGACAGGGGGGCACTATGGCTACACCTTC. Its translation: CASSFPTGGHYGYTF.

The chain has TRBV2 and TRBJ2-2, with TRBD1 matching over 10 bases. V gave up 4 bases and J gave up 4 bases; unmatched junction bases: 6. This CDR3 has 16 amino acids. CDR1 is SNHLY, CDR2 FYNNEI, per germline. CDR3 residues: CASSAHRTGGTGELFF. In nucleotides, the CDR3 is TGTGCCAGCAGTGCGCACAGGACAGGGGGCACCGGGGAGCTGTTTTTT.

The CDR3 loop reads CASSLGWPDTDNSPLHF. The CDR3 DNA is TGTGCCAGCAGTTTAGGCTGGCCGGACACTGATAATTCACCCCTCCACTTT. The chain uses TRBV28 and TRBJ1-6; the D gene is possibly TRBD1 (5 bases). The CDR3 length is 17 residues. Trimming pared 2 bases from V and 5 bases from J, leaving 16 bases between. Germline V gene sequence: CDR1 MDHEN, CDR2 SYDVKM. Full variable domain (outside the CDR3, taken from reference TRBV28 and TRBJ1-6): DVKVTQSSRYLVKRTGEKVFLECVQDMDHENMFWYRQDPGLGLRLIYFSYDVKMKEKGDIPEGYSVSREKKERFSLILESASTNQTSMYLCASSLGWPDTDNSPLHFGNGTRLTVT.

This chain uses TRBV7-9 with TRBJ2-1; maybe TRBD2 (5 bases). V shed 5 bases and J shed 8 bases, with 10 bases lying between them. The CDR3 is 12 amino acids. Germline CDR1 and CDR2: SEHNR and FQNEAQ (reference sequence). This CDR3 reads CASSTDWHEQFF. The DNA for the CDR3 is TGTGCCAGCAGCACGGACTGGCATGAGCAGTTCTTC.

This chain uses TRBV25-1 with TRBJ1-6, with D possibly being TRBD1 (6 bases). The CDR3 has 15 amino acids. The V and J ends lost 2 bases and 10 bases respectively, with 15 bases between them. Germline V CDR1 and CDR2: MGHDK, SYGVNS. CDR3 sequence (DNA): TGTGCCAGCAGTGAACTACAGGGTGGCAGGTCACCCCTCCACTTT. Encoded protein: CASSELQGGRSPLHF.

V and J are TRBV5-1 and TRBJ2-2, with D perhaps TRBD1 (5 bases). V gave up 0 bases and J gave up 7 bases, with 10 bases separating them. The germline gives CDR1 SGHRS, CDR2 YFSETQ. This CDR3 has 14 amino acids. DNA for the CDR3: TGCGCCAGCAGCTTGGTTGGACAACGCGGGGAGCTGTTTTTT. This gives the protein CASSLVGQRGELFF.

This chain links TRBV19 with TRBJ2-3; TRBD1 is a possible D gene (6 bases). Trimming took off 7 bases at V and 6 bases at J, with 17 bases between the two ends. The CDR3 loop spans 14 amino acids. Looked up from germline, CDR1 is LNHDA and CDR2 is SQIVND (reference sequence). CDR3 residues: CASTRGHTKDTQYF. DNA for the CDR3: TGTGCCAGTACGAGGGGACATACAAAGGATACGCAGTATTTT.

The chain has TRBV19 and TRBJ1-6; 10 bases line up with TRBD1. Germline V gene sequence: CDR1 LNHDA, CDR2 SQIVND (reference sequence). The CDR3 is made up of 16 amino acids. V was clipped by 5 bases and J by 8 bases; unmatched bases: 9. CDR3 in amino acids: CASSLRGQGFDSPLHF. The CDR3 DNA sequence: TGTGCCAGTAGTCTCCGGGGACAGGGGTTTGATTCACCCCTCCACTTT.

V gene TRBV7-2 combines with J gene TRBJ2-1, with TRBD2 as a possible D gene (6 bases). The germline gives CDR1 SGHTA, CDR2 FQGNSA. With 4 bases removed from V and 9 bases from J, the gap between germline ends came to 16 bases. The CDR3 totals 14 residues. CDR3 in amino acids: CASSSGRGMGEQFF. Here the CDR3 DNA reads TGTGCCAGCAGCTCCGGGCGGGGTATGGGTGAGCAGTTCTTC.

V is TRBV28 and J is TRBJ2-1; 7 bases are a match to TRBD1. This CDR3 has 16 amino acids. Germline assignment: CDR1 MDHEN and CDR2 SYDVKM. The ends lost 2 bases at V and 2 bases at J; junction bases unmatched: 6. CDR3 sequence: CASSLTSDRAYNEQFF. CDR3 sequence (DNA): TGTGCCAGCAGTTTAACCTCAGACAGGGCCTACAATGAGCAGTTCTTC.

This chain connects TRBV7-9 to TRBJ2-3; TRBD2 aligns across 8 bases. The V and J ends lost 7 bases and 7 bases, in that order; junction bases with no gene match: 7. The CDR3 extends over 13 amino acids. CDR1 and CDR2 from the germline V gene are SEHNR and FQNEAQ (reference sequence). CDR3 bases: TGTGCCAGCAACATCGGGGGGGCAAATACGCAGTATTTT. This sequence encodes CASNIGGANTQYF.

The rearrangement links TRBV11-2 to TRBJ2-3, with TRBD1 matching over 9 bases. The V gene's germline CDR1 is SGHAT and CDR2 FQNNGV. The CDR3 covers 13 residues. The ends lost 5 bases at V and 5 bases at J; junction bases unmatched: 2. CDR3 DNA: TGTGCCAGCAGCCGGGACAGGGAAGATACGCAGTATTTT. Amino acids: CASSRDREDTQYF.

The CDR3 sequence is CASRRGQIPYNEQFF. For the CDR3, the DNA is TGTGCCAGCAGACGCGGACAGATCCCCTACAATGAGCAGTTCTTC. This chain joins TRBV27 and TRBJ2-1; D may be TRBD1 (6 bases). Germline CDR1 reads MNHEY; CDR2 reads SMNVEV (reference sequence). The CDR3 sequence is 15 residues long. The V gene lost 6 bases and the J gene lost 2 bases, with 14 bases spanning the gap.

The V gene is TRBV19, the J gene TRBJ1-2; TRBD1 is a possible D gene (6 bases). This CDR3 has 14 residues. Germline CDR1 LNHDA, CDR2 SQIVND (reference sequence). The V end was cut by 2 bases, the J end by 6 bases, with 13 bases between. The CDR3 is CASSISGTLNGYTF. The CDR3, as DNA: TGTGCCAGTAGTATATCCGGGACATTGAATGGCTACACCTTC.

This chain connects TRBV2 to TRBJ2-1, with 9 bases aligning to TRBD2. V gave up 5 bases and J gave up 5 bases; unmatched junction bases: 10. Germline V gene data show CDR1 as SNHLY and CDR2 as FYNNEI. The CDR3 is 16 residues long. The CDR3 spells CASSQRAAGGNNEQFF. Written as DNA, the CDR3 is TGTGCCAGCAGTCAACGCGCAGCGGGAGGTAACAATGAGCAGTTCTTC.

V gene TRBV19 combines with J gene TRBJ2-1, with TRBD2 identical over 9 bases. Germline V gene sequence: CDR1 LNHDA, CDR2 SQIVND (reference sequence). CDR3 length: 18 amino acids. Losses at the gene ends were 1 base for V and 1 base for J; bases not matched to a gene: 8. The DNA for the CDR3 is TGTGCCAGTAGTATAGCTCTAGCGGGAATTCCTTCCTACAATGAGCAGTTCTTC. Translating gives CASSIALAGIPSYNEQFF.

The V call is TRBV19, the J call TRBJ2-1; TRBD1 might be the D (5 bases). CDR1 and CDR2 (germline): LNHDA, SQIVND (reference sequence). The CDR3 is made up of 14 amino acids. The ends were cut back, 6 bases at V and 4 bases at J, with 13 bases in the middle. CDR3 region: CASRVAGNYNEQFF. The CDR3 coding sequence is TGTGCCAGTAGGGTGGCAGGGAATTACAATGAGCAGTTCTTC.

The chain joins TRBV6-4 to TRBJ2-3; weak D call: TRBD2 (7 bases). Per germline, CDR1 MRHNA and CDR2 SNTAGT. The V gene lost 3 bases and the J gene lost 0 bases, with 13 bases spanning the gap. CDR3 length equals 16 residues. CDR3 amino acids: CASSESRGGSTDTQYF. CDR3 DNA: TGTGCCAGCAGTGAATCAAGGGGGGGGAGCACAGATACGCAGTATTTT.

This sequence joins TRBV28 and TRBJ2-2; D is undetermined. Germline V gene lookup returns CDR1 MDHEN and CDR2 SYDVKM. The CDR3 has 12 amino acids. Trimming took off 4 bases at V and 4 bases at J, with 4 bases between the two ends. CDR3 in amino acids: CASSSSTGELFF. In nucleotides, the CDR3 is TGTGCCAGCAGTTCCTCCACCGGGGAGCTGTTTTTT.

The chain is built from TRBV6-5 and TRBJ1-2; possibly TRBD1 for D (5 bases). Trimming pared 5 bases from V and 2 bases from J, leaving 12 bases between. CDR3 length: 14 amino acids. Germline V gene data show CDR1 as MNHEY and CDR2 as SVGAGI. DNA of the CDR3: TGTGCCAGCAGTCCCCGGGCAGGGAACTATGGCTACACCTTC. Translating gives CASSPRAGNYGYTF.